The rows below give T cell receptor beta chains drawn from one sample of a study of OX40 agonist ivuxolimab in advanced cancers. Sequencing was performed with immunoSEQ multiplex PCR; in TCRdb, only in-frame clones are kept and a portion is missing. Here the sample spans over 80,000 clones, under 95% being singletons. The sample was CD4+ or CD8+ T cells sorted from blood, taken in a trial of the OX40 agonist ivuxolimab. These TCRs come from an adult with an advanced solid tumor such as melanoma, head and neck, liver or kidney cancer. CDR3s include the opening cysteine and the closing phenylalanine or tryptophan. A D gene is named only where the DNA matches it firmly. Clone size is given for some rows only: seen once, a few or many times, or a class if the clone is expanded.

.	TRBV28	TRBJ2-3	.	TGTGCCAGCAGCCCTACGGGGGGCGCCCAAATCGGTACGCAGTATTTT	CASSPTGGAQIGTQYF
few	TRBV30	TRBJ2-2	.	TGTGCCTGGAGAGGTCTGATGGGTTCCGGGGAGCTGTTTTTT	CAWRGLMGSGELFF
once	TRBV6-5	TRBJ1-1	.	TGTGCCAGCAGTTCCCTGGTGAACACTGAAGCTTTCTTT	CASSSLVNTEAFF
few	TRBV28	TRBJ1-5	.	TGTGCCAGCACCCTGGGGAATCAGCCCCAGCATTTT	CASTLGNQPQHF
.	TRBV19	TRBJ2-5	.	TGTGCCAGTAGTATAATTAGGGGCACATCGCAAGAGACCCAGTACTTC	CASSIIRGTSQETQYF
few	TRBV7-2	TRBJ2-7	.	TGTGCCAGCAGCTCTCCCGGGGTTGGGAGGACGAGCGAGCAGTACTTC	CASSSPGVGRTSEQYF
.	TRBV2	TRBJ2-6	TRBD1	TGTGCCAGCAGTGGACAGGGGAGCTCTGGGGCCAACGTCCTGACTTTC	CASSGQGSSGANVLTF
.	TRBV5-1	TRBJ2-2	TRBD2	TGCGCCAGCAGCCCAACTAGCGAGAACACCGGGGAGCTGTTTTTT	CASSPTSENTGELFF
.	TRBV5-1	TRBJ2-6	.	TGCGCCAGCAGCTCCGGACACTCCTCTGGGGCCAACGTCCTGACTTTC	CASSSGHSSGANVLTF
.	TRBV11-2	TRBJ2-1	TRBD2	TGTGCCAGCAGACCGGGGGGACTAGCAGTTAGTGAGCAGTTCTTC	CASRPGGLAVSEQFF
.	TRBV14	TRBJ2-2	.	TGTGCCAGCAGCTATAACCCAGGGATCGGGGAGCTGTTTTTT	CASSYNPGIGELFF
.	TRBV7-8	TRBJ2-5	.	TGTGCCAGCAGCTTAGCGCGTGGGGTGGAGACCCAGTACTTC	CASSLARGVETQYF
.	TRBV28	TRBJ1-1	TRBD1	TGTGCCAGCAGTCTATGGACAGGGGGCGGCACTGAAGCTTTCTTT	CASSLWTGGGTEAFF
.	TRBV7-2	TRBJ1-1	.	TGTGCCAGCAGCTTAAAAGACAGGCTTGAAGCTTTCTTT	CASSLKDRLEAFF
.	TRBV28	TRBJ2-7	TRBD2	TGTGCCAGCAGTAGGTCCGGACTAGCGGTTTACGAGCAGTACTTC	CASSRSGLAVYEQYF
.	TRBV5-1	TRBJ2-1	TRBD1	TGCGCCAGCAGCTCGACAGGGGGCGACTACAATGAGCAGTTCTTC	CASSSTGGDYNEQFF
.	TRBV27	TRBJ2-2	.	TGTGCCAGCAGCCGTAGGACGCAGGGCACCGGGGAGCTGTTTTTT	CASSRRTQGTGELFF
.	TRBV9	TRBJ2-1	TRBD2	TGTGCCAGCAGCGGGCAGCCCGGGCTAGCGGGATTCGGTGAGCAGTTCTTC	CASSGQPGLAGFGEQFF
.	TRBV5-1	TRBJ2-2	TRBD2	TGCGCCAGCAGCTTGGCCTTAAGAACTAGCGGTAACACCGGGGAGCTGTTTTTT	CASSLALRTSGNTGELFF
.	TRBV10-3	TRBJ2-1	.	TGTGCCATCAGGCGCGGGGGCCTTTACAATGAGCAGTTCTTC	CAIRRGGLYNEQFF
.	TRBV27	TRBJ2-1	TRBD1	TGTGCCAGCAGTTTATCCCCCTGGACAGGGGGGGCCAATGAGCAGTTCTTC	CASSLSPWTGGANEQFF
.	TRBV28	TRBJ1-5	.	TGTGCCAGCGGAGGGGGCAATCAGCCCCAGCATTTT	CASGGGNQPQHF
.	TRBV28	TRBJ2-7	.	TGTGCCAGCAGTTTTCTGATCGAGCAGTACTTC	CASSFLIEQYF
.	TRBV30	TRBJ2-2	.	TGTGCCTGTCAACAGGGAAACACCGGGGAGCTGTTTTTT	CACQQGNTGELFF
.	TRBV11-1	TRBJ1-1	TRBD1	TGTGCCAGCAGCTTAGTTGGGACAGGGGAAGCTTTCTTT	CASSLVGTGEAFF
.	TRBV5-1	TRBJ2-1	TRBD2	TGCGCCAGCAGCGAGACTAGCGGGACCTACAATGAGCAGTTCTTC	CASSETSGTYNEQFF
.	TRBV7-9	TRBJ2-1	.	TGTGCCAGCAGCCCGTCCCGGCTAGTGACCTACAATGAGCAGTTCTTC	CASSPSRLVTYNEQFF
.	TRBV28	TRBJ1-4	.	TGTGCCAGCAGTACCACAGGTGCAACTAATGAAAAACTGTTTTTT	CASSTTGATNEKLFF
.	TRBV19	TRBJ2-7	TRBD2	TGTGCCAGTAGTATCGGACTAGCGCAAACTAACGAGCAGTACTTC	CASSIGLAQTNEQYF
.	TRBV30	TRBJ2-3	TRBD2	TGTGCCTGGAGTCGACTAGCGCCCGGGAGTTCGCAGTATTTT	CAWSRLAPGSSQYF
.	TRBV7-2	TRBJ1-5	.	TGTGCCAGCAGCTTAATGGGGATTAGCAATCAGCCCCAGCATTTT	CASSLMGISNQPQHF
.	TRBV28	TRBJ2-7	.	TGTGCCAGCAGTCCGCCTTATGGGGGCGCGGTCTACGAGCAGTACTTC	CASSPPYGGAVYEQYF
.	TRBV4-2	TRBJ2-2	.	TGTGCCAGCAGCCAAAGGCAGGCGCACACCGGGGAGCTGTTTTTT	CASSQRQAHTGELFF
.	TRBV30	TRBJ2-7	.	TGTGCCTGGAGTTTGACAGCCTCCGAGCAGTACTTC	CAWSLTASEQYF
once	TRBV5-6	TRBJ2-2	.	TGTGCCAGCAGCTCGTTTGGCCGAGGCCCCACCGGGGAGCTGTTTTTT	CASSSFGRGPTGELFF
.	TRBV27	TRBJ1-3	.	TGTGCCAGCAGTTCGGGACATTTTGGAAACACCATATATTTT	CASSSGHFGNTIYF
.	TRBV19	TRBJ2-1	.	TGTGCCAGTAGTATTGCGGCAGGGCGGTACAATGAGCAGTTCTTC	CASSIAAGRYNEQFF
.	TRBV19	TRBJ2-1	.	TGTGCCAGTAGTAATAACGGCCAGCCCTACAATGAGCAGTTCTTC	CASSNNGQPYNEQFF
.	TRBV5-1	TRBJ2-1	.	TGCGCCAGCAGCGGAGGATGGACAGAATTAAATGAGCAGTTCTTC	CASSGGWTELNEQFF
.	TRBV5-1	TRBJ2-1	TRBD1	TGCGCCAGCAGCTTGTCAGGACAGGGGTTCAATGAGCAGTTCTTC	CASSLSGQGFNEQFF
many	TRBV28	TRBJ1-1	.	TGTGCCAGCAGTTTGGTGGACACTGAAGCTTTCTTT	CASSLVDTEAFF
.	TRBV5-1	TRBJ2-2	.	TGCGCCAGCAGCTTGGGACAGCTGGACTCCGGGGAGCTGTTTTTT	CASSLGQLDSGELFF
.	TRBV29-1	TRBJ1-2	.	TGCAGCGCCAACACAGGGACTAACTATGGCTACACCTTC	CSANTGTNYGYTF
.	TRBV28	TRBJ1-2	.	TGTGCCAGCAGTTTGGTCGGACTGATCCGATCTAACTATGGCTACACCTTC	CASSLVGLIRSNYGYTF
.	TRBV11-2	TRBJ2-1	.	TGTGCCAGCAGCTTAGTTACGAGCTCCTACAATGAGCAGTTCTTC	CASSLVTSSYNEQFF
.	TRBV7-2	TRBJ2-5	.	TGTGCCAGCAGCCTCGCCGGGACGCAAGAGACCCAGTACTTC	CASSLAGTQETQYF